This passage covers 29 T cell receptor beta chains from one sample sequenced in a study of CD8+CD57+ T cells in acquired aplastic anemia. Patients picked for sequencing had shown CD8+CD57+ cell expansion detected by flow cytometry. Researchers used genomic DNA as the template to profile TCR beta VDJ and CDR3. TCRdb reanalysed the reads using MiXCR and keeps one entry per CDR3 protein. This table holds about 190,000 distinct CDR3 sequences, more than 45% found once. The sequencing input was sorted CD4+, CD8+, or CD8+CD57+ T cells (not recorded which) from PBMCs. These receptor sequences come from a human donor with aplastic anemia.

This clonotype has at least ten counts. The chain recombines TRBV5-4 with TRBJ2-1; D is undetermined. Germline values: CDR1 SGHNT, CDR2 YYREEE (reference sequence). CDR3 length: 12 amino acids. Trimming took 4 bases from V and 10 from J, leaving 12 bases between them. For the CDR3, the DNA is TGTGCCAGCAGCCCCTCCCCCGGGGAGCAGTTCTTC. Translating it yields CASSPSPGEQFF.

Worth noting for this clonotype: Just one base apart from a much larger clone, this may be a read error. The chain joins TRBV3-1 to TRBJ2-3; no definite D call. V lost 4 bases and J 5 bases, leaving 7 bases between the germline ends. CDR1 is LGHDT and CDR2 is YNNKEL in the germline V gene (reference sequence). The CDR3 covers 12 residues. CDR3 coding DNA: TGTGCCAGCAGCCTAGCTAAAGATACGCAGTATTTT. Translating gives CASSLAKDTQYF.

Concerning this clonotype itself: This sequence may be a read error, since a much larger clone differs from it by one base. The chain is built from TRBV27 and TRBJ2-7, with TRBD2 matching over 11 bases. V lost 6 bases, J lost 5 bases, and 9 bases stayed unmatched. The CDR3 totals 15 residues. Germline V gene sequence: CDR1 MNHEY, CDR2 SMNVEV (reference sequence). The CDR3 sequence: CASSLAGGWYDEQYF. In DNA, the CDR3 is TGTGCCAGCAGCCTAGCGGGAGGATGGTACGACGAGCAGTACTTC.

This clonotype appeared a few times. The rearrangement links TRBV6-1 to TRBJ1-4; tentatively, D is TRBD1 (5 bases). V was pared by 6 bases and J by 2 bases, with 16 bases between. CDR3 length: 16 amino acids. From germline, CDR1 is MNHNS and CDR2 SASEGT. CDR3 bases: TGTGCCAGCAGCGGGGACGGGTTTTCTACTAATGAAAAACTGTTTTTT. Translating it yields CASSGDGFSTNEKLFF.

As concerns this clonotype: A read error is possible here, since a much larger clone lies one base away. The genes are TRBV11-3 and TRBJ2-7, with 12 bases matching TRBD2. CDR1 is SGHNT, CDR2 YENEEA, per germline. This CDR3 region has 15 residues. CDR3 amino acids: CASSLGLAGATELYF. CDR3 coding DNA: TGTGCCAGCAGCTTAGGACTAGCGGGGGCTACCGAGCTGTACTTC.

This clonotype was detected only a few times. The J gene is TRBJ1-1, the V gene TRBV30; D is undetermined. Per the germline V gene, CDR1 is GTSNPN and CDR2 is SVGIG (reference sequence). Between the trimmed V and J ends, which lost 4 bases and 6 bases, there was a span of 12 bases. This CDR3 has 12 amino acids. CDR3 bases: TGTGCCTGGACCCTGAGGGCGGCTGAAGCTTTCTTT. Translating it yields CAWTLRAAEAFF.

The V gene is TRBV7-8, the J gene TRBJ2-7; 7 nucleotides align to TRBD2. Germline CDR1 SGHVS, CDR2 FQNEAQ. V gave up 5 bases and J gave up 7 bases; unmatched junction bases: 8. The CDR3 consists of 13 residues. Here the CDR3 DNA reads TGTGCCAGCAGCCTCGGGGGGATGTGGGAGCAGTACTTC. Translation: CASSLGGMWEQYF.

Here the CDR3 DNA reads TGTGCCTGGAGTGCCAGAGGGGCGGGGGGCTACACCTTC. It encodes CAWSARGAGGYTF. The chain joins TRBV30 to TRBJ1-2; a weak D match, TRBD1 (5 bases). This CDR3 is built from 13 residues. V gave up 1 base and J gave up 8 bases, with 14 bases separating them. Germline-derived CDR1 and CDR2 are GTSNPN and SVGIG (reference sequence).

V gene TRBV2 combines with J gene TRBJ2-7; D gene ambiguous. The ends were cut back, 5 bases at V and 5 bases at J, with 7 bases in the middle. The CDR3 contains 11 residues. Germline V CDR1 and CDR2: SNHLY, FYNNEI. The CDR3 region is CASSPKDEQYF. The CDR3 DNA sequence: TGTGCCAGCAGTCCTAAAGACGAGCAGTACTTC. The full variable domain, rest sourced from reference TRBV2 and TRBJ2-7, is EPEVTQTPSHQVTQMGQEVILRCVPISNHLYFYWYRQILGQKVEFLVSFYNNEISEKSEIFDDQFSVERPDGSNFTLKIRSTKLEDSAMYFCASSPKDEQYFGPGTRLTVT.

This rearrangement joins TRBV30 to TRBJ1-1, with D possibly TRBD1 on 6 matching bases. Trimming removed 2 bases from V and 7 bases from J, with 17 bases in between. This CDR3 has 14 amino acids. Germline V gene data show CDR1 as GTSNPN and CDR2 as SVGIG (reference sequence). This chain's CDR3 is CAWSTTVKQGEAFF. CDR3 bases: TGTGCCTGGAGTACAACCGTGAAACAGGGTGAAGCTTTCTTT.

The genes are TRBV11-3 and TRBJ2-7; no reliable D call. V was trimmed by 1 base and J by 1 base, leaving 8 bases between them. The CDR3 is 14 residues long. Germline V gene lookup returns CDR1 SGHNT and CDR2 YENEEA. The CDR3 loop is CASSLGEVSYEQYF. CDR3 bases: TGTGCCAGCAGCTTAGGAGAAGTATCCTACGAGCAGTACTTC. Full variable domain (rest looked up from reference TRBV11-3 and TRBJ2-7): EAGVVQSPRYKIIEKKQPVAFWCNPISGHNTLYWYLQNLGQGPELLIRYENEEAVDDSQLPKDRFSAERLKGVDSTLKIQPAELGDSAVYLCASSLGEVSYEQYFGPGTRLTVT.

This clonotype was recorded at least ten times. The rearrangement links TRBV24-1 to TRBJ1-5; tentative D call: TRBD1 (6 bases). Trimming pared 6 bases from V and 5 bases from J, leaving 13 bases between. Germline V CDR1 and CDR2: KGHDR, SFDVKD. CDR3 size: 14 residues. CDR3 nucleotide sequence: TGTGCCACCAGTCATACAGGGTGGGATCAGCCCCAGCATTTT. Its translation is CATSHTGWDQPQHF.

This clonotype has a count of ten or more. The chain carries TRBV20-1 and TRBJ2-3; the D gene could be TRBD1 or TRBD2 (6 bases each). The germline V gene encodes CDR1 DFQATT and CDR2 SNEGSKA (reference sequence). The CDR3 length is 15 residues. V was cut by 5 bases and J by 0 bases, with 15 bases left in between. The CDR3 nucleotides read TGCAGTGCTCCGGACGGGGGCCGGAGCACAGATACGCAGTATTTT. Protein: CSAPDGGRSTDTQYF.

The gene calls are TRBV12-3 or TRBV12-4 and TRBJ2-1, with D hard to call. This CDR3 has 17 residues. Between the trimmed V and J ends, which lost 4 bases and 4 bases, there was a span of 20 bases. CDR3 sequence: CASSSVGGPRVYNEQFF. The CDR3 DNA follows: TGTGCCAGCAGTTCCGTCGGTGGACCTCGGGTTTACAATGAGCAGTTCTTC.

This clonotype was detected once. This chain links TRBV2 with TRBJ1-6; D call uncertain. Deletions cut 8 bases from V and 8 bases from J, with 16 bases between. Germline V gives CDR1 SNHLY, CDR2 FYNNEI. This CDR3 contains 14 residues. CDR3 bases: TGTGCCAGCTGCGCGGGTGAAGGGTATTCACCCCTCCACTTT. Residues: CASCAGEGYSPLHF. The variable domain in full, with the rest retrieved from reference TRBV2 and TRBJ1-6, is EPEVTQTPSHQVTQMGQEVILRCVPISNHLYFYWYRQILGQKVEFLVSFYNNEISEKSEIFDDQFSVERPDGSNFTLKIRSTKLEDSAMYFCASCAGEGYSPLHFGNGTRLTVT.

This chain uses TRBV20-1 with TRBJ1-2; a possible D gene is TRBD1 (6 bases). V was trimmed by 0 bases and J by 10 bases, leaving 12 bases between them. The CDR3 is made up of 12 amino acids. Germline values: CDR1 DFQATT, CDR2 SNEGSKA (reference sequence). CDR3 DNA: TGCAGTGCTAGAGAAGGGGGGGGTTCCTACACCTTC. This codes for CSAREGGGSYTF.

This clonotype was detected a few times. This chain connects TRBV19 to TRBJ1-6; perhaps TRBD1 as D (5 bases). CDR3 size: 15 residues. The ends were cut back, 1 base at V and 6 bases at J, with 10 bases in the middle. The V gene's germline CDR1 is LNHDA and CDR2 SQIVND (reference sequence). CDR3 region: CASSIAGRGNSPLHF. The CDR3 nucleotides read TGTGCCAGTAGTATAGCGGGGAGGGGTAATTCACCCCTCCACTTT.

This rearrangement joins TRBV18 to TRBJ1-6; D unresolved. Looked up from germline, CDR1 is KGHSH and CDR2 is LQKENI. The CDR3 length is 15 residues. V lost 1 base and J 8 bases, leaving 12 bases between the germline ends. CDR3 nucleotide sequence: TGTGCCAGCTCACCACGGGCCATTGGGGATTCACCCCTCCACTTT. Translated, it gives CASSPRAIGDSPLHF.

Concerning this clonotype itself: A much larger clonotype is one base distant, so this may be a read error. The chain recombines TRBV12-3 or TRBV12-4 with TRBJ2-3; maybe TRBD1 (6 bases). The CDR3 consists of 15 residues. For the CDR3, the DNA is TGTGCCAGCAGTTCAGGGGCGGTGAGCACAGATACGCATTATTTT. Encoded protein: CASSSGAVSTDTHYF.

The rearrangement joins TRBV5-6 to TRBJ1-6; D gene ambiguous. CDR1 is SGHDT and CDR2 is YYEEEE in the germline V gene. V was shortened by 4 bases and J by 13 bases, with 15 bases between the two germline ends. The CDR3 spans 13 residues. The DNA for the CDR3 is TGTGCCAGCAGCCAGCCGTCGGTTGAGCCCCTCCACTTT. It translates to CASSQPSVEPLHF.

In its sample, this clonotype was seen many times. The rearrangement joins TRBV7-6 to TRBJ2-3; D is uncertain. Between the trimmed V and J ends, which lost 1 base and 3 bases, there was a span of 17 bases. CDR3 length: 17 residues. Germline CDR1 is SGHVS and CDR2 is FNYEAQ. DNA for the CDR3: TGTGCCAGCAGCTTAGGAGTGCCCGGTAAGGGTACAGATACGCAGTATTTT. Its protein is CASSLGVPGKGTDTQYF. The full variable domain, completed using reference TRBV7-6 and TRBJ2-3, is GAGVSQSPRYKVTKRGQDVALRCDPISGHVSLYWYRQALGQGPEFLTYFNYEAQQDKSGLPNDRFSAERPEGSISTLTIQRTEQRDSAMYRCASSLGVPGKGTDTQYFGPGTRLTVL.

In DNA, the CDR3 is TGCGCCAGCAGCCAAGATCGACTAGCTACCGATGAGCAGTTCTTC. Translated: CASSQDRLATDEQFF. The rearrangement joins TRBV4-3 to TRBJ2-1; TRBD2 agrees at 7 bases. This CDR3 spans 15 amino acids. From germline, CDR1 is LGHNA and CDR2 YSLEER. V lost 0 bases, J lost 8 bases, and 7 bases stayed unmatched.

The J gene is TRBJ2-7, the V gene TRBV15; D could derive from TRBD1 or TRBD2 (5 bases each). Germline-derived CDR1 and CDR2 are LNHNV and YYDKDF (reference sequence). Trimming took 11 bases from V and 4 from J, leaving 18 bases between them. The CDR3 contains 13 residues. The CDR3: CASPGLAAYEQYF. CDR3 coding DNA: TGTGCCTCCCCGGGGCTGGCGGCATACGAGCAGTACTTC.

A note on this clonotype: One end of the junction varies from germline; a read error may be responsible. The chain couples TRBV27 to TRBJ2-7; unclear D gene. Germline CDR1 reads MNHEY; CDR2 reads SMNVEV (reference sequence). The CDR3 length is 13 residues. CDR3 in amino acids: CASSLSETYEQYF. Written as DNA, the CDR3 is TGTGCCAGCAGCTTATCTGAAACCTACGAGCAGTACTTC.

On this clonotype: The junction departs from germline at one end; a sequencing error may be responsible. The chain has TRBV15 and TRBJ1-5, with 7 bases that match TRBD1. This CDR3 contains 14 residues. Germline values: CDR1 LNHNV, CDR2 YYDKDF (reference sequence). In nucleotides, the CDR3 is TGTGCCACAAGCACCGGGACAGTTAATCAGCCCCAGCATTTT. Residues: CATSTGTVNQPQHF. The variable domain in full, with the rest retrieved from reference TRBV15 and TRBJ1-5, is DAMVIQNPRYQVTQFGKPVTLSCSQTLNHNVMYWYQQKSSQAPKLLFHYYDKDFNNEADTPDNFQSRRPNTSFCFLDIRSPGLGDTAMYLCATSTGTVNQPQHFGDGTRLSIL.

In the case of this clonotype: This may be a read error: a much more frequent sequence differs by one nucleotide. This chain joins TRBV6-4 and TRBJ1-2; no clear D. Germline V lookup: CDR1 MRHNA, CDR2 SNTAGT. V lost 7 bases and J lost 6, with 12 bases in between. This CDR3 is built from 12 residues. The CDR3 DNA follows: TGTGCCAGCACCTCGAGGACGGATGGCTACACCTTC. Translated, it gives CASTSRTDGYTF.

This chain links TRBV20-1 with TRBJ2-1; D is possibly TRBD1 (5 bases). CDR3 length equals 13 residues. Germline lookup yields CDR1 DFQATT and CDR2 SNEGSKA (reference sequence). V lost 3 bases and J lost 4, with 10 bases in between. CDR3 bases: TGCAGTGCTAGTGTCAGGGATTACAATGAGCAGTTCTTC. It yields the protein CSASVRDYNEQFF.

This clonotype was seen a handful of times. V and J are TRBV18 and TRBJ2-7, with no clear D. V lost 1 base and J 0 bases, leaving 10 bases between the germline ends. This CDR3 spans 15 amino acids. Germline-derived CDR1 and CDR2 are KGHSH and LQKENI. The CDR3 spells CASSPQAGSSYEQYF. The CDR3 DNA reads as TGTGCCAGCTCACCACAGGCAGGCAGCTCCTACGAGCAGTACTTC.

The genes are TRBV7-9 and TRBJ1-5; a weak D match, TRBD1 (5 bases). Trimming removed 6 bases from V and 6 bases from J, with 15 bases in between. This CDR3 is 14 amino acids long. The germline CDR1 and CDR2 sequences are SEHNR and FQNEAQ (reference sequence). CDR3 DNA: TGTGCCAGCAGTCAACCGGGGGACGGTCAGCCCCAGCATTTT. It specifies CASSQPGDGQPQHF. Combining the CDR3 with reference TRBV7-9 and TRBJ1-5 gives the whole variable domain DTGVSQNPRHKITKRGQNVTFRCDPISEHNRLYWYRQTLGQGPEFLTYFQNEAQLEKSRLLSDRFSAERPKGSFSTLEIQRTEQGDSAMYLCASSQPGDGQPQHFGDGTRLSIL.